Below, 14 T cell receptor beta chains from the same sample are listed, as sequenced in a study of monozygotic twins with inflammatory bowel disease. TCRdb reanalyzed the 5' RACE reads, giving one entry per CDR3 protein sequence and no DNA. With 300,000 to 400,000 distinct CDR3 sequences in the sample, the ten largest clones hold over 2%. Material for sequencing was blood. The receptor set was obtained from a human donor with ulcerative colitis or Crohn's disease, or a healthy co-twin of an affected twin (not recorded which).

The chain employs TRBV3-1 and TRBJ2-2; no DNA is available, so the TRBD1 call from TCRdb remains unchecked. The germline V gene has CDR1 LGHDT and CDR2 YNNKEL (reference sequence). This CDR3 is built from 17 residues. The CDR3 spells CASSQDLGQGPTGELFF.

CDR3 loop: CASSLSFRESSGIHNEQFF. This chain joins TRBV27 and TRBJ2-1; TCRdb's D gene call, TRBD2, goes unchecked for lack of DNA. CDR1 is MNHEY, CDR2 SMNVEV, per germline (reference sequence). The CDR3 is made up of 19 amino acids.

The chain combines TRBV5-1 with TRBJ2-7. This CDR3 comprises 13 residues. Per the germline V gene, CDR1 is SGHRS and CDR2 is YFSETQ. The CDR3 region is CASSLAVGYEQYF.

The CDR3 sequence: CASSSSGFTDTQYF. The chain joins TRBV7-9 to TRBJ2-3. From germline, CDR1 is SEHNR and CDR2 FQNEAQ (reference sequence). The CDR3 sequence is 14 residues long.

The CDR3 loop reads CASREQGRWAFF. The J gene is TRBJ1-1, the V gene TRBV6-6; TCRdb lists TRBD1, though no DNA is available to test this call. The CDR3 has 12 residues. Germline CDR1 MNHNY, CDR2 SVGAGI (reference sequence).

J is TRBJ1-2 and V is TRBV28; TCRdb's D gene call, TRBD1, goes unchecked for lack of DNA. The germline V gene has CDR1 MDHEN and CDR2 SYDVKM. CDR3 length: 13 residues. Here the CDR3 reads CASRSGQGYGYTF.

This chain uses TRBV14 with TRBJ2-3; absent DNA, TCRdb's TRBD1 call cannot be checked. The CDR3 extends over 18 amino acids. CDR1 and CDR2 from the germline V gene are SGHDN and FVKESK. The CDR3 loop is CASSQQKSGQSFTDTQYF.

The chain combines TRBV5-4 with TRBJ2-3; TCRdb indicates TRBD2, and absent DNA this call remains unverified. The CDR3 loop spans 15 amino acids. Germline-derived CDR1 and CDR2 are SGHNT and YYREEE (reference sequence). The CDR3 loop is CASSPTSAPTDTQYF.

Here the CDR3 reads CAWSVSRTGANTEAFF. The V gene is TRBV30, the J gene TRBJ1-1; TCRdb returns TRBD1, unconfirmable since there is no DNA. This CDR3 region has 16 residues. The V gene's germline CDR1 is GTSNPN and CDR2 SVGIG (reference sequence).

V and J are TRBV2 and TRBJ2-1. This CDR3 is built from 15 residues. The germline V gene has CDR1 SNHLY and CDR2 FYNNEI. CDR3 amino acids: CASSADRSPYNEQFF.

The chain couples TRBV20-1 to TRBJ2-3; TCRdb's D call, TRBD2, is unchecked because there is no DNA. The CDR3 has 15 residues. The germline gives CDR1 DFQATT, CDR2 SNEGSKA (reference sequence). The CDR3 reads CSARDPSGGSDTQYF.

The chain is built from TRBV28 and TRBJ2-7; TCRdb names TRBD2, which stays unverified in the absence of DNA. The CDR3 covers 17 residues. CDR1 is MDHEN, CDR2 SYDVKM, per germline. The CDR3 region is CASSLCRNSSLWYEQYF.

The chain uses TRBV2 and TRBJ2-1; TCRdb outputs TRBD2, but without DNA this stays unchecked. The length of the CDR3 is 15 residues. Germline CDR1 SNHLY, CDR2 FYNNEI. CDR3 loop: CASSVLGTRSDEQFF.

This chain joins TRBV4-1 and TRBJ1-3; TCRdb's D gene call, TRBD1, goes unchecked for lack of DNA. The length of the CDR3 is 18 residues. Germline V gives CDR1 MGHRA, CDR2 YSYEKL. CDR3 region: CASSQGRDSDVSGNTIYF.